This T cell receptor beta chain was sequenced in a study of cytomegalovirus exposure and HLA in healthy donors. Produced via immunoSEQ multiplex PCR; TCRdb's table is partial and in-frame only. The sample consists of roughly 130,000 clones, approximately 90% of them appearing once. Germline V gene data show CDR1 as SGHRS and CDR2 as YFSETQ. This CDR3 has 16 amino acids. Trimming shortened V by 4 bases and J by 7 bases, and 23 bases separated the two germline ends. A note on this clone: Its antigen is not identified.

Notes on the study in general: Through in vitro validation, three CMV-associated chains were shown to be specific for CMV antigens. Reports credit the classifier with highly specific, highly sensitive diagnosis of cytomegalovirus status.

The receptor was isolated from a woman aged 25 to 39 in good health and CMV-seropositive. This chain uses TRBV5-1 with TRBJ1-2, with D maybe TRBD1 (6 bases). Specimen: PBMCs. CDR3 nucleotide sequence: TGCGCCAGCAGCCCGCGGGGGGGGCGCGATTCGGGTGGCTACACCTTC. This translates into CASSPRGGRDSGGYTF.